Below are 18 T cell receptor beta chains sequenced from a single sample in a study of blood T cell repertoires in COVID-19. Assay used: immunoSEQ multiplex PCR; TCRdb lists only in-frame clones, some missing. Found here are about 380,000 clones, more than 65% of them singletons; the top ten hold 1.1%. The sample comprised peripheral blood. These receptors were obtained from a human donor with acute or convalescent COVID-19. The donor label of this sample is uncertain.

The CDR3 sequence: CASSPQPITSGSYNEQFF. CDR3 bases: TGTGCCAGCAGCCCCCAACCCATAACTAGCGGGAGTTACAATGAGCAGTTCTTC. The V and J genes are TRBV7-7 and TRBJ2-1, with 11 nucleotides matching TRBD2. This CDR3 comprises 18 residues. Germline CDR1 is SSHAT and CDR2 is FNYEAQ (reference sequence). Losses at the gene ends were 5 bases for V and 4 bases for J; bases not matched to a gene: 13.

This CDR3 is CASSVGGAGGSGTEAFF. As DNA, the CDR3 is TGTGCCAGCAGCGTAGGAGGGGCAGGGGGATCGGGTACTGAAGCTTTCTTT. The chain couples TRBV9 to TRBJ1-1, with 7 nucleotides matching TRBD1. The CDR3 has 17 amino acids. Germline trimming cut 0 bases from V and 5 bases from J; bases unmatched to any gene: 13. CDR1 is SGDLS, CDR2 YYNGEE, per germline. The whole variable domain, filled in from reference TRBV9 and TRBJ1-1, reads DSGVTQTPKHLITATGQRVTLRCSPRSGDLSVYWYQQSLDQGLQFLIQYYNGEERAKGNILERFSAQQFPDLHSELNLSSLELGDSALYFCASSVGGAGGSGTEAFFGQGTRLTVV.

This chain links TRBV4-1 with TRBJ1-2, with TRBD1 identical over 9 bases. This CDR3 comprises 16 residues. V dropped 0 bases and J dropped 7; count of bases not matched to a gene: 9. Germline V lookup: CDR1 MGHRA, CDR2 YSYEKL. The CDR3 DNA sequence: TGCGCCAGCAGCCAAGATGGGACAGGGAGGTTGGGTGGCTACACCTTC. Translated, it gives CASSQDGTGRLGGYTF.

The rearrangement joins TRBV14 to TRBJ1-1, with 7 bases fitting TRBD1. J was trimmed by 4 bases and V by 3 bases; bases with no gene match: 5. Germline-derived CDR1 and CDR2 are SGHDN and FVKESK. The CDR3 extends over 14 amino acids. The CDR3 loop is CASSQTGSLTEAFF. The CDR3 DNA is TGTGCCAGCAGCCAGACAGGGTCGCTCACTGAAGCTTTCTTT. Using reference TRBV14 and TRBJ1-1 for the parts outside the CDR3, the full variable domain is EAGVTQFPSHSVIEKGQTVTLRCDPISGHDNLYWYRRVMGKEIKFLLHFVKESKQDESGMPNNRFLAERTGGTYSTLKVQPAELEDSGVYFCASSQTGSLTEAFFGQGTRLTVV.

As DNA, the CDR3 is TGTGCCAGCAGCCCCGATACTTTGAGCACTGAAGCTTTCTTT. It codes for CASSPDTLSTEAFF. V is TRBV7-2 and J is TRBJ1-1; D uncertain. CDR3 size: 14 residues. Trimming left V 5 bases short and J 4 bases short, with 14 bases between. The germline CDR1 and CDR2 sequences are SGHTA and FQGNSA.

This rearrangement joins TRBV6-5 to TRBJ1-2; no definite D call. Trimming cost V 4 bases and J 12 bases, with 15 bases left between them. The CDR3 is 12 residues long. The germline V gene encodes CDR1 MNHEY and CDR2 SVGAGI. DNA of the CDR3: TGTGCCAGCAGTTTCCCCCCTTTGGGCAACACCTTC. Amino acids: CASSFPPLGNTF.

CDR3: CASSLSGRGSNEQFF. Here the CDR3 DNA reads TGTGCCAGCAGCTTATCGGGCAGGGGATCTAATGAGCAGTTCTTC. This chain links TRBV13 with TRBJ2-1, with a possible D match to TRBD1 (6 bases). Trimming cost V 2 bases and J 7 bases, with 15 bases left between them. Per the germline V gene, CDR1 is PRHDT and CDR2 is FYEKMQ (reference sequence). This CDR3 region has 15 residues. Using reference TRBV13 and TRBJ2-1 for the parts outside the CDR3, the full variable domain is AAGVIQSPRHLIKEKRETATLKCYPIPRHDTVYWYQQGPGQDPQFLISFYEKMQSDKGSIPDRFSAQQFSDYHSELNMSSLELGDSALYFCASSLSGRGSNEQFFGPGTRLTVL.

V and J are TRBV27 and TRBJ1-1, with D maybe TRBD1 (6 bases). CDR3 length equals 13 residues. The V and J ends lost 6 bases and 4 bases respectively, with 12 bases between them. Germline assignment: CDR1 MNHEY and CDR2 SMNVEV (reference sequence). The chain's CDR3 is CASRGRGGTEAFF. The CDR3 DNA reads TGTGCCAGCAGGGGTAGGGGGGGCACTGAAGCTTTCTTT.

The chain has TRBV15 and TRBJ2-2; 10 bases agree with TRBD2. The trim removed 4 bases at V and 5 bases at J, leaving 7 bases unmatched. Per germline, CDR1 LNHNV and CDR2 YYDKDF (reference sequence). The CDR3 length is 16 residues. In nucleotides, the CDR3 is TGTGCCACCAGCACTCAGACTAGCGGGTTTACCGGGGAGCTGTTTTTT. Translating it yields CATSTQTSGFTGELFF.

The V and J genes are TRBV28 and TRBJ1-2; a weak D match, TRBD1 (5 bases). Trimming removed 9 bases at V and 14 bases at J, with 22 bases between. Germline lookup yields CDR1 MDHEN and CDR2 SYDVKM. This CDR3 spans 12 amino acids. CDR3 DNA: TGTGCCAGTTCCATAAAACTTCAGGGTCCAACCTTC. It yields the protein CASSIKLQGPTF.

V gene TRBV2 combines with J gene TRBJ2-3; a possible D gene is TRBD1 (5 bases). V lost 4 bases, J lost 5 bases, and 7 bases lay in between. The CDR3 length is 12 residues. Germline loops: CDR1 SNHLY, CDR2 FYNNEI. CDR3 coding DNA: TGTGCCAGCAGTGCTCAGGGAGATACGCAGTATTTT. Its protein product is CASSAQGDTQYF.

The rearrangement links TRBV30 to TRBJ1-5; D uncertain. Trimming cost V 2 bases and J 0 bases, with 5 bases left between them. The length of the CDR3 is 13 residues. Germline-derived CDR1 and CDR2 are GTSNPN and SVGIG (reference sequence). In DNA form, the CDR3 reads TGTGCCTGGAGTACTTATAGCAATCAGCCCCAGCATTTT. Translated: CAWSTYSNQPQHF.

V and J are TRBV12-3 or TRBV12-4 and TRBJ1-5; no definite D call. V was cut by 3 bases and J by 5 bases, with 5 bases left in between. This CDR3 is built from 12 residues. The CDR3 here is CASSFADQPQHF. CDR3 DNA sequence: TGTGCCAGCAGTTTCGCGGATCAGCCCCAGCATTTT.

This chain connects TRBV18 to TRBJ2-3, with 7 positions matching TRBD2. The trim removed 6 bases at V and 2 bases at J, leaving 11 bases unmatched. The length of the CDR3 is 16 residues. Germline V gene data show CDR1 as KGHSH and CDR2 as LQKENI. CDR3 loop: CASSLTKGTTTDTQYF. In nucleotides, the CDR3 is TGTGCCAGCTCCCTTACCAAGGGGACTACCACAGATACGCAGTATTTT.

Written as DNA, the CDR3 is TGTGCCCAAAAGCCGTTTCAGGAAGAGACCCAGTACTTC. Its protein is CAQKPFQEETQYF. V usage is TRBV19 and J usage is TRBJ2-5; no definite D call. This CDR3 contains 13 residues. V lost 11 bases to trimming and J lost 3 bases, with 16 bases between them. Per the germline V gene, CDR1 is LNHDA and CDR2 is SQIVND (reference sequence).

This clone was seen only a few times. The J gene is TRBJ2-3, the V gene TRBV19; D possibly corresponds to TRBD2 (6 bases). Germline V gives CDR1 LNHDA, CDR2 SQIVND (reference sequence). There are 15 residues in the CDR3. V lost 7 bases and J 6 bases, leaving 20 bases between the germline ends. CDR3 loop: CASTHRGGSRDTQYF. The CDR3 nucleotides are TGTGCCAGTACCCATCGAGGAGGGAGTCGCGATACGCAGTATTTT.

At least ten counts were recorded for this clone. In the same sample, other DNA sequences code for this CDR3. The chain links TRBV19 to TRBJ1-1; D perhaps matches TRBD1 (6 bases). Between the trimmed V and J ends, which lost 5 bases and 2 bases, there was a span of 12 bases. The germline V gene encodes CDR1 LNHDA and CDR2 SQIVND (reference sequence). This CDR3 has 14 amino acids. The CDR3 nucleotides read TGTGCCAGTAGTCTCAGGGGCCCTAACACTGAAGCTTTCTTT. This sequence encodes CASSLRGPNTEAFF.

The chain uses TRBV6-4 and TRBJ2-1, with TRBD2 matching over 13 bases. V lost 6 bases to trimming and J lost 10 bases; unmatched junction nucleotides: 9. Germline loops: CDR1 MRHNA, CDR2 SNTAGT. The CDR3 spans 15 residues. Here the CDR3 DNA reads TGTGCCAGCAGCGAACTAGCGGGAGGGCCAGGAGAGCAGTTCTTC. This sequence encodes CASSELAGGPGEQFF.